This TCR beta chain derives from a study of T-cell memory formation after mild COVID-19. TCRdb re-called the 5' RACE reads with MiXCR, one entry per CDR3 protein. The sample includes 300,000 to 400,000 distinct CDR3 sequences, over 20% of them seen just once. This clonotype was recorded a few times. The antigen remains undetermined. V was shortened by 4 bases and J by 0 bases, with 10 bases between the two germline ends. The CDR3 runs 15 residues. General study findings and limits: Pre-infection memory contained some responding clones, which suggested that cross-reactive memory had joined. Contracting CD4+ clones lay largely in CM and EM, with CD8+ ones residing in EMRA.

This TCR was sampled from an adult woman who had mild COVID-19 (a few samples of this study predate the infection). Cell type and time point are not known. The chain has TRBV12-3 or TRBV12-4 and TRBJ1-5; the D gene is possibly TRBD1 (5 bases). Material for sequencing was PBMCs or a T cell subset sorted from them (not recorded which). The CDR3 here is CASSYRQNSNQPQHF. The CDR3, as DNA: TGTGCCAGCAGTTATAGACAGAATAGCAATCAGCCCCAGCATTTT.